These 11 T cell receptor beta chains came from one sample sequenced in a study of control samples from healthy donors and cancer patients. Sequenced by immunoSEQ multiplex PCR; TCRdb stores in-frame clones only, minus some. The profile shows about 150,000 clones, nearly 95% of them singletons. The sequencing input was blood. These receptors all come from a man aged 45 to 65 in good health.

The sample holds one count of this clone. V is TRBV6-5 and J is TRBJ1-6, with 9 bases matching TRBD1. The CDR3 spans 12 residues. With 10 bases clipped from V and 9 bases from J, the junction kept 4 bases outside the gene matches. CDR1 and CDR2 (germline): MNHEY, SVGAGI. The DNA for the CDR3 is TGTGCCACCGGACAGGGGCTTTCACCCCTCCACTTT. Translation gives CATGQGLSPLHF.

The chain combines TRBV19 with TRBJ2-3; 15 bases line up with TRBD2. This CDR3 comprises 18 residues. J was trimmed by 4 bases and V by 5 bases; bases with no gene match: 10. The germline CDR1 and CDR2 sequences are LNHDA and SQIVND (reference sequence). As DNA, the CDR3 is TGTGCCAGTAGTGACGCCGGGACTAGCGGGAGGTGGGCAGATACGCAGTATTTT. Its protein product is CASSDAGTSGRWADTQYF.

V is TRBV27 and J is TRBJ2-2; 13 nucleotides line up with TRBD2. After removal of 3 bases from V and 8 bases from J, the junction contained 3 bases not matched to a gene. This CDR3 is 15 amino acids long. CDR1 is MNHEY and CDR2 is SMNVEV in the germline V gene (reference sequence). This CDR3 is CASSFGLAGAGELFF. CDR3 sequence (DNA): TGTGCCAGCAGTTTTGGACTAGCGGGAGCTGGGGAGCTGTTTTTT.

This chain joins TRBV4-1 and TRBJ2-3; D may be TRBD2 (6 bases). Between the trimmed V and J ends, which lost 4 bases and 5 bases, there was a span of 34 bases. Germline loops: CDR1 MGHRA, CDR2 YSYEKL. This CDR3 has 21 residues. The CDR3 reads CASSRGAFLPGAIKKGDTQYF. CDR3 DNA sequence: TGCGCCAGCAGCCGGGGTGCATTCTTGCCGGGAGCAATAAAAAAGGGAGATACGCAGTATTTT.

The chain combines TRBV3-1 (or the pseudogene TRBV3-2) with TRBJ1-1; the D gene is possibly TRBD1 (5 bases). The V and J ends lost 4 bases and 1 base respectively, with 10 bases between them. Per the germline V gene, CDR1 is LGHDT and CDR2 is YNNKEL (reference sequence). The CDR3 has 14 residues. In nucleotides, the CDR3 is TGTGCCAGCAGCCCGGGACGAGCGAACACTGAAGCTTTCTTT. As protein: CASSPGRANTEAFF.

This chain joins TRBV25-1 and TRBJ1-4, with D maybe TRBD1 (5 bases). Trimming pared 5 bases from V and 2 bases from J, leaving 12 bases between. This CDR3 is built from 15 residues. Per the germline V gene, CDR1 is MGHDK and CDR2 is SYGVNS. Here the CDR3 DNA reads TGTGCCAGCAGTAGGGGAGGGCAGACTAATGAAAAACTGTTTTTT. This codes for CASSRGGQTNEKLFF.

The V and J genes are TRBV9 and TRBJ2-3; D may be TRBD2 (5 bases). CDR1 and CDR2 from the germline V gene are SGDLS and YYNGEE. V lost 0 bases and J lost 1, with 9 bases in between. This CDR3 comprises 15 residues. The CDR3 spells CASSVGPEGTDTQYF. As DNA, the CDR3 is TGTGCCAGCAGCGTAGGGCCGGAGGGCACAGATACGCAGTATTTT.

The J gene is TRBJ2-7, the V gene TRBV29-1; 7 nucleotides align to TRBD1. V gave up 4 bases and J gave up 7 bases; unmatched junction bases: 10. Germline CDR1 reads SQVTM; CDR2 reads ANQGSEA. There are 13 residues in the CDR3. CDR3: CSVVRGSRREQYF. The CDR3, as DNA: TGCAGCGTTGTCAGGGGGAGCCGACGGGAGCAGTACTTC.

This chain uses TRBV3-1 (or the pseudogene TRBV3-2) with TRBJ2-1; TRBD2 agrees at 10 bases. The J segment lost 7 bases and the V segment lost 4 bases, leaving 13 bases of the junction unmatched. Germline V gene sequence: CDR1 LGHDT, CDR2 YNNKEL (reference sequence). The CDR3 runs 17 residues. The DNA for the CDR3 is TGTGCCAGCAGCCCTCCTCGGTCTAGCGGGAGAGGAAATGAGCAGTTCTTC. Residues: CASSPPRSSGRGNEQFF.

The chain links TRBV19 to TRBJ1-3; D unclear. Germline V lookup: CDR1 LNHDA, CDR2 SQIVND (reference sequence). V dropped 5 bases and J dropped 0 bases, with 11 bases sitting between them. CDR3 length equals 15 residues. In nucleotides, the CDR3 is TGTGCCAGTAGTGCCAGACTGATCTCTGGAAACACCATATATTTT. Translated, it gives CASSARLISGNTIYF.

The V gene is TRBV28, the J gene TRBJ2-2; no firm D call. V was clipped by 5 bases and J by 5 bases, with 9 bases between them. The CDR3 length is 13 residues. CDR1 and CDR2 (germline): MDHEN, SYDVKM. CDR3 protein: CASSPGVTGELFF. CDR3 nucleotide sequence: TGTGCCAGCAGTCCCGGAGTTACCGGGGAGCTGTTTTTT.